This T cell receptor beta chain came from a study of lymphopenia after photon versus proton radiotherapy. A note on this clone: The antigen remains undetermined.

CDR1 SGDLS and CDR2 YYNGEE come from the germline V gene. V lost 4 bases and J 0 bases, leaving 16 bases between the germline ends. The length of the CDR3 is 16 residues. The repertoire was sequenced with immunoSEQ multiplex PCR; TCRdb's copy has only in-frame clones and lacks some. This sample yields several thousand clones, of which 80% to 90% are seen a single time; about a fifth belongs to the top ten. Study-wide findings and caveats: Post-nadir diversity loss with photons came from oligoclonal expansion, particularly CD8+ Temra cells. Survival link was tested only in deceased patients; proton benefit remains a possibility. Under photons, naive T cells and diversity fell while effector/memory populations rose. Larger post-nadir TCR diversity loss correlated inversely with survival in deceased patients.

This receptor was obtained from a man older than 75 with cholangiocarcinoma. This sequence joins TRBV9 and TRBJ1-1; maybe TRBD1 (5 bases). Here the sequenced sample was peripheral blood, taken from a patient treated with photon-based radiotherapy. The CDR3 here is CASSPTGGLMNTEAFF. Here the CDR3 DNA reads TGTGCCAGCAGCCCCACTGGGGGTTTAATGAACACTGAAGCTTTCTTT.